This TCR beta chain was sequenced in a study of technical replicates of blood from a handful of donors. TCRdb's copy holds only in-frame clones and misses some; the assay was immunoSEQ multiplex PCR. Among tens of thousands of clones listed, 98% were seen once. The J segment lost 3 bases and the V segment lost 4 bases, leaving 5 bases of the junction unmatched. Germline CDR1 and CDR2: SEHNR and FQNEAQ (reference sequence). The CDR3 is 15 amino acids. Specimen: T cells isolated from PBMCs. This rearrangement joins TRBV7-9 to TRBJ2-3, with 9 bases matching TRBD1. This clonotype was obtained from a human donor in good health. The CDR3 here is CASSSLDRGTDTQYF. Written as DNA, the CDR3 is TGTGCCAGCAGCTCATTGGACAGGGGAACAGATACGCAGTATTTT.